What follows describes a single T cell receptor beta chain. This entry comes from a study of blood T cell repertoires in COVID-19. The wider study: Sources were T cells, B-cell-depleted T cells, or PBMCs; the material itself was cDNA or gDNA.

Germline CDR1 is SGHRS and CDR2 is YFSETQ. V gave up 0 bases and J gave up 0 bases, with 13 bases separating them. This CDR3 comprises 18 residues. The authors' processing: Reference gene primers were amplified, and this amplification served to estimate nucleated cell counts. Libraries were prepared by immunoSEQ multiplex PCR; TCRdb keeps only in-frame clonotypes and omits some of them. D and trimming come from the DNA, and the V and J calls and clone size come from that table. The sample holds roughly 200,000 clones, 88% seen once. V is TRBV5-1 and J is TRBJ2-6, with D perhaps matching TRBD2 (5 bases). The TCR comes from a man younger than 30 with active or convalescent COVID-19. Sequencing was performed on peripheral blood. CDR3 residues: CASSLVRGAPSGANVLTF. CDR3 sequence (DNA): TGCGCCAGCAGCTTGGTTCGGGGTGCCCCCTCTGGGGCCAACGTCCTGACTTTC. Full variable domain (rest looked up from reference TRBV5-1 and TRBJ2-6): KAGVTQTPRYLIKTRGQQVTLSCSPISGHRSVSWYQQTPGQGLQFLFEYFSETQRNKGNFPGRFSGRQFSNSRSEMNVSTLELGDSALYLCASSLVRGAPSGANVLTFGAGSRLTVL.